The 5 T cell receptor beta chains below were found in one sample sequenced in a study of T-cell reconstitution after alpha-beta-depleted transplantation in children. Molecular barcoding with unique molecular identifiers was used for the TCRbeta library. TCRdb analysed the PCR reads with MiXCR anew, one entry per CDR3 protein. This table has roughly 200,000 distinct CDR3 sequences, about 15% appearing once. The source was PBMCs from the stem cell graft donor, collected from the stem cell graft. The source is a human donor who donated a stem cell graft to a child with acute lymphoblastic leukemia.

This clonotype appeared many times. V gene TRBV5-1 combines with J gene TRBJ2-1; no clear D gene. The CDR3 is 15 residues long. Trimming cost V 0 bases and J 3 bases, with 10 bases left between them. Germline V gene sequence: CDR1 SGHRS, CDR2 YFSETQ. CDR3 nucleotide sequence: TGCGCCAGCAGCTTGGAGGCCGGAAACTACAATGAGCAGTTCTTC. It encodes CASSLEAGNYNEQFF.

This clonotype was seen more than once but under ten times. The rearrangement uses TRBV5-1 and TRBJ1-4; D unclear. The ends were cut back, 2 bases at V and 0 bases at J, with 8 bases in the middle. The CDR3 is 15 amino acids. CDR1 and CDR2 from the germline V gene are SGHRS and YFSETQ. The CDR3, as DNA: TGCGCCAGCAGCTTAAACGGGGCAACTAATGAAAAACTGTTTTTT. Translated, it gives CASSLNGATNEKLFF.

This clonotype was counted many times. A junction boundary mismatches the germline segment, possibly from a read error. The rearrangement uses TRBV5-6 and TRBJ2-5; 14 bases fit TRBD2. The CDR3 totals 12 residues. Germline V gives CDR1 SGHDT, CDR2 YYEEEE. DNA of the CDR3: TGTGCCAGCAGCCTTGGACTAGCGGGAGGCTTCTTC. This gives the protein CASSLGLAGGFF.

This clonotype showed up many times. CDR3 DNA: TGTGCCATCAGTCCGGGACAAACAAACATAGGCACAGATACGCAGTATTTT. This encodes CAISPGQTNIGTDTQYF. The chain carries TRBV10-3 and TRBJ2-3; a weak D match, TRBD1 (6 bases). V dropped 5 bases and J dropped 1 base, with 19 bases sitting between them. Germline lookup yields CDR1 ENHRY and CDR2 SYGVKD. This CDR3 has 17 amino acids.

This clonotype was counted ten times or more. The rearrangement links TRBV15 to TRBJ1-4; D might be TRBD1 (5 bases). CDR3 length: 15 amino acids. Trimming removed 6 bases from V and 8 bases from J, with 19 bases in between. Per the germline V gene, CDR1 is LNHNV and CDR2 is YYDKDF (reference sequence). The CDR3 nucleotides read TGTGCCACCAGGTCAGGCCCGGGGCTCGGCGAAAAACTGTTTTTT. It yields the protein CATRSGPGLGEKLFF.